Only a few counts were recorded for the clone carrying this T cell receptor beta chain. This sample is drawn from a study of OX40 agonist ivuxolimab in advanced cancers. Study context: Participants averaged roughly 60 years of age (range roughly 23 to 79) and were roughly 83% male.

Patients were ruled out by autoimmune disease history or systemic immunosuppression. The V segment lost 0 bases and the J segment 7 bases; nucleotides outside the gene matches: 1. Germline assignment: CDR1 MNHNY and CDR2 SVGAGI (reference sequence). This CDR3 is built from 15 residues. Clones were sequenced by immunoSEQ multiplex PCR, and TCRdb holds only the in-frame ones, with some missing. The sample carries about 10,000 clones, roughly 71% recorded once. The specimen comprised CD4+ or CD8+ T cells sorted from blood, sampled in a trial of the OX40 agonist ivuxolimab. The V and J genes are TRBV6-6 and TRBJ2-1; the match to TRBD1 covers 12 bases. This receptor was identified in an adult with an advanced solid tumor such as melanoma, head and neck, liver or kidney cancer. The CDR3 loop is CASSYSGQGANEQFF. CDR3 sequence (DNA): TGTGCCAGCAGTTACTCGGGACAGGGGGCGAATGAGCAGTTCTTC.